The sequence of this T cell receptor (beta chain) was determined in a study of cytomegalovirus exposure and HLA in healthy donors. Overall study context: A later analysis reported the same platform for the roughly 120 validation repertoires and the approximately 700 first-cohort repertoires.

Study-level results: A list of approximately 150 TCR beta chains associated with cytomegalovirus was given.

Using immunoSEQ multiplex PCR, the repertoire was profiled, and TCRdb retains in-frame clones only, with some absent. This table holds 150,000 to 170,000 clones, roughly 86% found once. A note on this clone: Its antigen is not known.

The V segment lost 6 bases and the J segment 0 bases; nucleotides outside the gene matches: 9. CDR1 and CDR2 from the germline V gene are SGHVS and FNYEAQ. The CDR3 is 17 amino acids. The chain employs TRBV7-6 and TRBJ2-1; 9 bases line up with TRBD2. Sample: PBMCs. This TCR came from a human donor in good health. The CDR3 region has the DNA TGTGCCAGCAGGCTCAAACCGGGACTAGCCTCCTACAATGAGCAGTTCTTC. Translating gives CASRLKPGLASYNEQFF.